The 15 T cell receptor beta chains below were found in one sample sequenced in a study of blood T cell repertoires in COVID-19. Measured with immunoSEQ multiplex PCR; TCRdb has only the in-frame clones, and not every one. The table has around 140,000 clones, over 75% seen once. Sequencing used peripheral blood. These receptors came from a human donor in a cohort sampled during active COVID-19.

The V gene is TRBV27, the J gene TRBJ2-1; D might be TRBD2 (6 bases). Germline CDR1 is MNHEY and CDR2 is SMNVEV (reference sequence). With 5 bases removed from V and 10 bases from J, the gap between germline ends came to 12 bases. The CDR3 totals 12 residues. The DNA of the CDR3 is TGTGCCAGCAGTCAGGGACTGGGGGAGCAGTTCTTC. Its protein is CASSQGLGEQFF.

The V gene is TRBV24-1, the J gene TRBJ1-2; D gene ambiguous. The V gene lost 10 bases and the J gene lost 5 bases, with 19 bases spanning the gap. The CDR3 has 14 residues. Germline V gives CDR1 KGHDR, CDR2 SFDVKD. The CDR3 reads CATLLVGLEYGYTF. CDR3 in DNA: TGTGCCACTCTACTCGTCGGACTTGAATATGGCTACACCTTC.

The chain joins TRBV7-3 to TRBJ2-6; TRBD1 is a possible D gene (6 bases). The germline V gene has CDR1 SGHTA and CDR2 FQGTGA. The CDR3 loop spans 15 amino acids. The V and J ends lost 5 bases and 2 bases respectively, with 10 bases between them. The CDR3 is CASSATGPGANVLTF. CDR3 coding DNA: TGTGCCAGCAGCGCCACAGGGCCTGGGGCCAACGTCCTGACTTTC.

V gene TRBV18 combines with J gene TRBJ2-2, with D perhaps TRBD1 (6 bases). CDR1 KGHSH and CDR2 LQKENI come from the germline V gene. This CDR3 comprises 16 residues. V was shortened by 5 bases and J by 1 base, with 14 bases between the two germline ends. CDR3 DNA sequence: TGTGCCAGCTCATCCCAGGGGACCGGGAACACCGGGGAGCTGTTTTTT. As protein: CASSSQGTGNTGELFF.

The chain links TRBV5-1 to TRBJ2-5, with TRBD1 matching over 10 bases. The CDR3 consists of 14 residues. The germline V gene encodes CDR1 SGHRS and CDR2 YFSETQ. Losses at the gene ends were 3 bases for V and 5 bases for J; bases not matched to a gene: 4. DNA of the CDR3: TGCGCCAGCAGCTGGCGGGACAGGGGCGAGACCCAGTACTTC. Protein product: CASSWRDRGETQYF. Full variable domain (outside the CDR3, taken from reference TRBV5-1 and TRBJ2-5): KAGVTQTPRYLIKTRGQQVTLSCSPISGHRSVSWYQQTPGQGLQFLFEYFSETQRNKGNFPGRFSGRQFSNSRSEMNVSTLELGDSALYLCASSWRDRGETQYFGPGTRLLVL.

The chain carries TRBV2 and TRBJ2-3; TRBD2 matches at 7 bases. Germline V gene sequence: CDR1 SNHLY, CDR2 FYNNEI. V was clipped by 6 bases and J by 0 bases; unmatched bases: 9. CDR3 length: 16 amino acids. As DNA, the CDR3 is TGTGCCAGCAGGAGGGGACTATACCTTAGCACAGATACGCAGTATTTT. This gives the protein CASRRGLYLSTDTQYF.

This clone occurred a few times. The genes are TRBV6-1 and TRBJ1-5; a weak D match, TRBD1 (5 bases). Trimming left V 2 bases short and J 4 bases short, with 15 bases between. Looked up from germline, CDR1 is MNHNS and CDR2 is SASEGT. The CDR3 loop spans 16 amino acids. The CDR3 here is CASSEQGLNPNQPQHF. CDR3 nucleotides: TGTGCCAGCAGTGAACAGGGACTCAACCCGAATCAGCCCCAGCATTTT.

This chain uses TRBV5-6 with TRBJ1-2; D is unclear. Germline-derived CDR1 and CDR2 are SGHDT and YYEEEE. The length of the CDR3 is 14 residues. V shed 4 bases and J shed 2 bases, with 12 bases lying between them. CDR3 sequence (DNA): TGTGCCAGCAGCCCGGAGGCACCAAACTATGGCTACACCTTC. Translation: CASSPEAPNYGYTF.

V and J are TRBV11-3 and TRBJ2-4; D gene unclear. Germline lookup yields CDR1 SGHNT and CDR2 YENEEA. The CDR3 length is 10 residues. With 6 bases removed from V and 7 bases from J, the gap between germline ends came to 4 bases. The CDR3 region has the DNA TGTGCCAGCAGGGCCAACATTCAGTACTTC. This encodes CASRANIQYF.

The V and J genes are TRBV2 and TRBJ1-1; TRBD1 is a possible D gene (6 bases). V was cut by 6 bases and J by 3 bases, with 14 bases left in between. Germline V gene lookup returns CDR1 SNHLY and CDR2 FYNNEI. This CDR3 comprises 14 residues. The CDR3 nucleotides read TGTGCCAGCAGACTACAGGGAGAGTACACTGAAGCTTTCTTT. As protein: CASRLQGEYTEAFF.

The rearrangement links TRBV4-1 to TRBJ1-5; D unclear. In germline, CDR1 is MGHRA, CDR2 YSYEKL. The CDR3 contains 14 residues. V was clipped by 0 bases and J by 7 bases, with 10 bases between them. CDR3 protein: CASSQERLGQPQHF. DNA of the CDR3: TGCGCCAGCAGCCAAGAACGACTCGGGCAGCCCCAGCATTTT.

The chain uses TRBV5-5 and TRBJ1-2; 9 bases map to TRBD1. After removal of 7 bases from V and 6 bases from J, the junction contained 13 bases not matched to a gene. There are 15 residues in the CDR3. Germline-derived CDR1 and CDR2 are SGHKS and YYEKEE (reference sequence). CDR3 residues: CASRPAQGAPNGYTF. The CDR3 DNA reads TGTGCCAGCCGCCCCGCACAGGGGGCTCCGAATGGCTACACCTTC. The entire variable domain, with the rest obtained from reference TRBV5-5 and TRBJ1-2, is as follows: DAGVTQSPTHLIKTRGQQVTLRCSPISGHKSVSWYQQVLGQGPQFIFQYYEKEERGRGNFPDRFSARQFPNYSSELNVNALLLGDSALYLCASRPAQGAPNGYTFGSGTRLTVV.

This chain joins TRBV6-1 and TRBJ1-2; unclear D gene. V gave up 0 bases and J gave up 2 bases, with 7 bases separating them. Looked up from germline, CDR1 is MNHNS and CDR2 is SASEGT. CDR3 size: 14 residues. The CDR3 loop is CASSEAPRNYGYTF. CDR3 nucleotide sequence: TGTGCCAGCAGTGAAGCCCCGAGGAACTATGGCTACACCTTC.

The chain employs TRBV7-9 and TRBJ1-2, with D possibly matching TRBD1 (6 bases). Germline CDR1 is SEHNR and CDR2 is FQNEAQ (reference sequence). V was clipped by 4 bases and J by 2 bases, with 11 bases between them. CDR3 size: 14 residues. The CDR3, as DNA: TGTGCCAGCAGCTCGCCTGACAGGAACTATGGCTACACCTTC. This codes for CASSSPDRNYGYTF. Combining the CDR3 with reference TRBV7-9 and TRBJ1-2 gives the whole variable domain DTGVSQNPRHKITKRGQNVTFRCDPISEHNRLYWYRQTLGQGPEFLTYFQNEAQLEKSRLLSDRFSAERPKGSFSTLEIQRTEQGDSAMYLCASSSPDRNYGYTFGSGTRLTVV.

V and J are TRBV7-3 and TRBJ2-2; possibly TRBD2 for D (5 bases). This CDR3 has 13 amino acids. V lost 5 bases and J lost 6, with 10 bases in between. CDR1 and CDR2 from the germline V gene are SGHTA and FQGTGA. The CDR3 loop reads CASSPRGAGELFF. CDR3 in DNA: TGTGCCAGCAGCCCCCGGGGAGCCGGGGAGCTGTTTTTT.